Shown below are 9 T cell receptor beta chains from a single sample sequenced in a study of blood T cell repertoires in COVID-19. The method was immunoSEQ multiplex PCR; TCRdb's version includes in-frame clones alone and lacks a portion of them. The table lists 120,000 or so clones, approximately 91% of them singletons, with over 1% in the top ten. Sequenced input: peripheral blood. The receptor source for this set is a woman older than 75 with acute or convalescent COVID-19.

The V gene is TRBV5-1, the J gene TRBJ2-7; D is possibly TRBD1 (6 bases). V was trimmed by 4 bases and J by 3 bases, leaving 14 bases between them. This CDR3 comprises 14 residues. Germline CDR1 SGHRS, CDR2 YFSETQ. The CDR3 protein is CASSTLGTNYEQYF. The CDR3 DNA is TGCGCCAGCAGCACCCTCGGGACAAACTACGAGCAGTACTTC.

The chain employs TRBV2 and TRBJ2-7; 11 bases fit TRBD1. CDR3 length: 15 residues. Germline-derived CDR1 and CDR2 are SNHLY and FYNNEI. Losses at the gene ends were 2 bases for V and 3 bases for J; bases not matched to a gene: 3. For the CDR3, the DNA is TGTGCCAGCAGTGAAAGGGACAGGGGGTTCTACGAGCAGTACTTC. It codes for CASSERDRGFYEQYF.

The chain employs TRBV9 and TRBJ2-3, with D possibly TRBD1 on 6 matching bases. V lost 0 bases, J lost 5 bases, and 10 bases lay in between. Germline CDR1 is SGDLS and CDR2 is YYNGEE. This CDR3 has 14 amino acids. As DNA, the CDR3 is TGTGCCAGCAGCGTAGCGAGGACAGTAGATACGCAGTATTTT. Its translation is CASSVARTVDTQYF. Full variable domain (missing parts from reference TRBV9 and TRBJ2-3): DSGVTQTPKHLITATGQRVTLRCSPRSGDLSVYWYQQSLDQGLQFLIQYYNGEERAKGNILERFSAQQFPDLHSELNLSSLELGDSALYFCASSVARTVDTQYFGPGTRLTVL.

The CDR3 region has the DNA TGTGCCAGCTCACCACGGATTAGCGGGACCTCGAACACCGGGGAGCTGTTTTTT. Amino acids: CASSPRISGTSNTGELFF. The chain carries TRBV18 and TRBJ2-2; 8 bases align to TRBD2. CDR3 size: 18 residues. CDR1 is KGHSH and CDR2 is LQKENI in the germline V gene. Trimming removed 1 base from V and 0 bases from J; junction bases left unmatched: 7.

This clone is medium-sized (0.01 to 0.1%) by share. This chain links TRBV10-3 with TRBJ2-2; 7 bases fit TRBD1. The junction had 7 bases not matched to a gene; V was cut back by 7 bases and J by 5 bases. The germline CDR1 and CDR2 sequences are ENHRY and SYGVKD. The CDR3 spans 14 residues. The chain's CDR3 is CAITRDSVTGELFF. The CDR3 coding sequence is TGTGCCATCACTAGGGACAGCGTAACCGGGGAGCTGTTTTTT.

The chain joins TRBV18 to TRBJ2-6, with unresolved D. This CDR3 region has 20 residues. Germline CDR1 and CDR2: KGHSH and LQKENI. V lost 2 bases to trimming and J lost 0 bases, with 20 bases between them. The CDR3 region is CASSPRLSWAASSGANVLTF. In DNA, the CDR3 is TGTGCCAGCTCACCAAGGCTTTCCTGGGCAGCCAGCTCTGGGGCCAACGTCCTGACTTTC.

The rearrangement uses TRBV6-6 and TRBJ2-7, with 7 bases lining up with TRBD1. The germline gives CDR1 MNHNY, CDR2 SVGAGI (reference sequence). CDR3 length equals 16 residues. With 8 bases clipped from V and 2 bases from J, the junction kept 15 bases outside the gene matches. CDR3 DNA sequence: TGTGCCAGCCCTATCAGGGTGAGACAGGGAGCCTACGAGCAGTACTTC. It is translated as CASPIRVRQGAYEQYF.

This chain links TRBV19 with TRBJ2-5, with TRBD1 identical over 10 bases. Germline CDR1 is LNHDA and CDR2 is SQIVND (reference sequence). Unmatched junction bases numbered 5, after V lost 3 bases and J lost 4 bases. This CDR3 has 15 amino acids. The CDR3 is CASSIAGQGRETQYF. CDR3 bases: TGTGCCAGTAGTATTGCGGGACAGGGGAGAGAGACCCAGTACTTC.

This rearrangement joins TRBV27 to TRBJ2-1, with 10 bases identical to TRBD2. With V trimmed by 3 bases and J by 2 bases, 4 bases remained unmatched. Germline CDR1 and CDR2: MNHEY and SMNVEV (reference sequence). There are 16 residues in the CDR3. In DNA form, the CDR3 reads TGTGCCAGCAGTTTGCTCACTAGCGGGACCTACAATGAGCAGTTCTTC. Protein: CASSLLTSGTYNEQFF.